Listed here are 32 T cell receptor beta chains from one sample, sequenced in a study of response to subunit inactivated influenza vaccine. TCRdb re-called the RT-PCR reads through MiXCR, storing one row per CDR3 protein. The repertoire holds under 850,000 distinct CDR3 sequences, with around 20% as singletons. This specimen was PBMCs from blood, taken 5 days after vaccination. The receptors derive from a man in his fifties who received an inactivated influenza vaccine.

The V and J genes are TRBV5-1 and TRBJ1-6; D gene unclear. Trimming removed 0 bases from V and 4 bases from J, with 11 bases in between. In germline, CDR1 is SGHRS, CDR2 YFSETQ. There are 16 residues in the CDR3. CDR3 sequence (DNA): TGCGCCAGCAGCTTGGTTGGAGTAGGTTATAATTCACCCCTCCACTTT. Its translation is CASSLVGVGYNSPLHF. Filled out from reference TRBV5-1 and TRBJ1-6, the complete variable domain reads KAGVTQTPRYLIKTRGQQVTLSCSPISGHRSVSWYQQTPGQGLQFLFEYFSETQRNKGNFPGRFSGRQFSNSRSEMNVSTLELGDSALYLCASSLVGVGYNSPLHFGNGTRLTVT.

The rearrangement uses TRBV28 and TRBJ2-7; a weak D match, TRBD2 (6 bases). CDR1 MDHEN and CDR2 SYDVKM come from the germline V gene. V was trimmed by 6 bases and J by 1 base, leaving 22 bases between them. The CDR3 length is 17 residues. DNA of the CDR3: TGTGCCAGCAGATGGGCGGGACGAACTGATAATTCCTACGAGCAGTACTTC. Translation gives CASRWAGRTDNSYEQYF.

This clonotype was detected only a few times. This chain connects TRBV4-3 to TRBJ1-4; D is undetermined. Germline lookup yields CDR1 LGHNA and CDR2 YSLEER. This CDR3 region has 15 residues. V shed 1 base and J shed 7 bases, with 13 bases lying between them. The CDR3 loop reads CASSQASRSGEKLFF. CDR3 nucleotide sequence: TGCGCCAGCAGCCAAGCGTCCCGATCAGGTGAAAAACTGTTTTTT.

The genes are TRBV7-2 and TRBJ2-5; D not certain. The V gene lost 5 bases and the J gene lost 4 bases, with 14 bases spanning the gap. This CDR3 region has 14 residues. From germline, CDR1 is SGHTA and CDR2 FQGNSA. The CDR3 DNA reads as TGTGCCAGCAGCCCCGGCAGAGTAGCAGAGACCCAGTACTTC. Amino acid sequence: CASSPGRVAETQYF. Full variable domain (remainder filled in from reference TRBV7-2 and TRBJ2-5): GAGVSQSPSNKVTEKGKDVELRCDPISGHTALYWYRQSLGQGLEFLIYFQGNSAPDKSGLPSDRFSAERTGGSVSTLTIQRTQQEDSAVYLCASSPGRVAETQYFGPGTRLLVL.

This chain joins TRBV20-1 and TRBJ2-1; D call uncertain. Trimming left V 0 bases short and J 2 bases short, with 11 bases between. This CDR3 has 15 amino acids. The germline V gene encodes CDR1 DFQATT and CDR2 SNEGSKA (reference sequence). The CDR3 is CSARDPYATYNEQFF. CDR3 nucleotides: TGCAGTGCTAGAGACCCGTACGCAACCTACAATGAGCAGTTCTTC.

The chain recombines TRBV5-6 with TRBJ2-1; TRBD2 aligns across 8 bases. With 4 bases clipped from V and 8 bases from J, the junction kept 8 bases outside the gene matches. CDR1 and CDR2 (germline): SGHDT, YYEEEE. This CDR3 comprises 14 residues. The CDR3 DNA sequence: TGTGCCAGCAGCCTATTCCGCGGGGGGCATGAGCAGTTCTTC. Residues: CASSLFRGGHEQFF.

This clonotype showed up just a few times. The CDR3 nucleotides are TGCAGTGCTAGAAAGACAGGGGGCATAAACATTCAGTACTTC. It yields the protein CSARKTGGINIQYF. This chain uses TRBV20-1 with TRBJ2-4; 10 positions agree with TRBD1. The CDR3 totals 14 residues. Germline loops: CDR1 DFQATT, CDR2 SNEGSKA (reference sequence). V gave up 2 bases and J gave up 6 bases; unmatched junction bases: 4.

V usage is TRBV7-2 and J usage is TRBJ2-1, with TRBD2 identical over 7 bases. Losses at the gene ends were 3 bases for V and 9 bases for J; bases not matched to a gene: 11. The CDR3 contains 15 residues. CDR1 is SGHTA, CDR2 FQGNSA, per germline. Here the CDR3 DNA reads TGTGCCAGCAGCTTGGGAGTTGGGGCGGGGGTTGAGCAGTTCTTC. Translated, it gives CASSLGVGAGVEQFF.

The chain couples TRBV7-2 to TRBJ2-7; D remains unclear. The CDR3 sequence is 14 residues long. Trimming removed 1 base at V and 2 bases at J, with 9 bases between. Germline lookup yields CDR1 SGHTA and CDR2 FQGNSA. CDR3 nucleotides: TGTGCCAGCAGCTTAGTTGCTCCAACCTACGAGCAGTACTTC. Amino acid sequence: CASSLVAPTYEQYF.

This sequence joins TRBV6-4 and TRBJ2-1, with 10 positions matching TRBD2. Germline V gene lookup returns CDR1 MRHNA and CDR2 SNTAGT. V shed 6 bases and J 1 base; nucleotides not matched to a gene: 6. CDR3 size: 16 residues. CDR3 sequence: CASSPSAGGSYNEQFF. As DNA, the CDR3 is TGTGCCAGCAGCCCGTCAGCGGGAGGGTCCTACAATGAGCAGTTCTTC.

A few counts support this clonotype. The CDR3, as DNA: TGTGCCAGCAGGCTGGGAGTCCTCGCCGGGGAGCTGTTTTTT. It yields the protein CASRLGVLAGELFF. This chain joins TRBV6-1 and TRBJ2-2, with D maybe TRBD2 (5 bases). The CDR3 extends over 14 amino acids. Germline V gene sequence: CDR1 MNHNS, CDR2 SASEGT. The V gene lost 6 bases and the J gene lost 6 bases, with 14 bases spanning the gap.

V is TRBV7-8 and J is TRBJ2-1; 7 bases fit TRBD1. This CDR3 has 18 amino acids. V shed 5 bases and J 0 bases; nucleotides not matched to a gene: 13. From germline, CDR1 is SGHVS and CDR2 FQNEAQ. The chain's CDR3 is CASSKQGRALSSYNEQFF. The CDR3 nucleotides are TGTGCCAGCAGCAAACAGGGGCGGGCGCTAAGCTCCTACAATGAGCAGTTCTTC.

This clonotype was detected a few times. The chain employs TRBV7-9 and TRBJ2-1; 13 nucleotides align to TRBD2. Trimming at V came to 5 bases and at J to 4 bases, leaving 5 bases not matched to a gene. Per the germline V gene, CDR1 is SEHNR and CDR2 is FQNEAQ (reference sequence). The CDR3 loop spans 16 amino acids. The CDR3, as DNA: TGTGCCAGCAGCACTAGCGGGGGGGCCTTGTACAATGAGCAGTTCTTC. Encoded protein: CASSTSGGALYNEQFF.

CDR3 sequence: CASSLGRTVHSYEQYF. The CDR3 DNA follows: TGTGCCAGCAGTTTAGGCAGGACGGTGCACTCCTACGAGCAGTACTTC. The V and J genes are TRBV12-3 or TRBV12-4 and TRBJ2-7; D remains unclear. V lost 1 base, J lost 0 bases, and 13 bases lay in between. The length of the CDR3 is 16 residues.

There are a few counts of this clonotype. The chain uses TRBV12-3 or TRBV12-4 and TRBJ1-6; TRBD1 agrees at 7 bases. Unmatched junction bases numbered 11, after V lost 3 bases and J lost 12 bases. The CDR3 runs 15 residues. DNA of the CDR3: TGTGCCAGCAGTTTTTCCGGACAGGTCTGGGTACCCCTCCACTTT. This sequence encodes CASSFSGQVWVPLHF.

The sample holds a few counts of this clonotype. This chain's CDR3 is CASSLRAGGIYEQYF. In nucleotides, the CDR3 is TGCGCCAGCAGCTTGCGGGCTGGGGGGATATACGAGCAGTACTTC. This sequence joins TRBV5-1 and TRBJ2-7; tentative D call: TRBD2 (6 bases). V was cut by 1 base and J by 4 bases, with 15 bases left in between. The germline V gene has CDR1 SGHRS and CDR2 YFSETQ. The CDR3 consists of 15 residues. Full variable domain (outside the CDR3, taken from reference TRBV5-1 and TRBJ2-7): KAGVTQTPRYLIKTRGQQVTLSCSPISGHRSVSWYQQTPGQGLQFLFEYFSETQRNKGNFPGRFSGRQFSNSRSEMNVSTLELGDSALYLCASSLRAGGIYEQYFGPGTRLTVT.

The chain carries TRBV5-4 and TRBJ2-5; a weak D match, TRBD2 (6 bases). Looked up from germline, CDR1 is SGHNT and CDR2 is YYREEE (reference sequence). Trimming left V 7 bases short and J 5 bases short, with 21 bases between. The CDR3 runs 15 residues. Written as DNA, the CDR3 is TGTGCCAGCCTGGCGATGGGGGGTAGGGAGGAGACCCAGTACTTC. This codes for CASLAMGGREETQYF.

The chain combines TRBV20-1 with TRBJ2-1; TRBD2 aligns across 12 bases. The junction had 7 bases not matched to a gene; V was cut back by 5 bases and J by 5 bases. This CDR3 is 15 amino acids long. Germline V gene lookup returns CDR1 DFQATT and CDR2 SNEGSKA (reference sequence). In DNA, the CDR3 is TGCAGTGCTCAAAGGACTAGCGGGGCAGACAATGAGCAGTTCTTC. Amino acid sequence: CSAQRTSGADNEQFF.

In the case of this clonotype: The junction departs from the called germline gene at one end, perhaps through a read error. The chain couples TRBV9 to TRBJ2-2; 9 bases map to TRBD2. The germline gives CDR1 SGDLS, CDR2 YYNGEE. This CDR3 region has 16 residues. The CDR3 nucleotides are TGTACCAGCAGCAAGGGGACTAGCCTCGCCTCTGGGGAGCTGTTTTTT. Translating it yields CTSSKGTSLASGELFF.

This clonotype was found a few times. The rearrangement joins TRBV20-1 to TRBJ2-5; 13 bases line up with TRBD2. There are 15 residues in the CDR3. The junction had 6 bases not matched to a gene; V was cut back by 6 bases and J by 2 bases. Germline CDR1 is DFQATT and CDR2 is SNEGSKA (reference sequence). The CDR3 bases are TGCAGTGCCGCCAGGACTAGCGGGAGACAAGAGACCCAGTACTTC. Encoded protein: CSAARTSGRQETQYF.

This clonotype was picked up a small number of times. The rearrangement links TRBV9 to TRBJ2-7, with TRBD1 matching 10 bases. V trimming: 0 bases; J trimming: 1 base; junction bases outside the gene matches: 7. The CDR3 consists of 17 residues. In germline, CDR1 is SGDLS, CDR2 YYNGEE. The CDR3 is CASSVDPGDRGSYEQYF. The CDR3 region has the DNA TGTGCCAGCAGCGTAGACCCAGGGGACAGGGGTTCCTACGAGCAGTACTTC.

J is TRBJ2-5 and V is TRBV7-9; tentatively, D is TRBD2 (5 bases). This CDR3 region has 14 residues. V dropped 1 base and J dropped 6 bases, with 12 bases sitting between them. Germline V gives CDR1 SEHNR, CDR2 FQNEAQ (reference sequence). CDR3 DNA sequence: TGTGCCAGCAGCTTAGTCGGGATGAGTCAGACCCAGTACTTC. Its translation is CASSLVGMSQTQYF.

This clonotype appeared many times. V gene TRBV12-3 or TRBV12-4 combines with J gene TRBJ2-3, with 8 bases matching TRBD1. Trimming took 2 bases from V and 0 from J; bases not matched to a gene: 16. The CDR3 runs 20 residues. The CDR3 loop reads CASSLSWGQGAKTSTDTQYF. In DNA, the CDR3 is TGTGCCAGCAGTTTAAGCTGGGGGCAGGGGGCTAAAACTAGCACAGATACGCAGTATTTT.

This clonotype was seen a few times. The genes are TRBV5-4 and TRBJ1-4; 9 positions agree with TRBD1. Germline CDR1 is SGHNT and CDR2 is YYREEE (reference sequence). V was clipped by 0 bases and J by 8 bases; unmatched bases: 5. This CDR3 is built from 15 residues. In DNA form, the CDR3 reads TGTGCCAGCAGCTTGGCTGGGGACAGGGTCGAAAAACTGTTTTTT. Its protein is CASSLAGDRVEKLFF.

This clonotype has more than one count but fewer than ten. This chain uses TRBV5-1 with TRBJ2-5, with 10 bases that match TRBD2. The CDR3 sequence is 15 residues long. Germline V lookup: CDR1 SGHRS, CDR2 YFSETQ. V shed 3 bases and J 4 bases; nucleotides not matched to a gene: 6. The CDR3 region is CASSSGASGGETQYF. In nucleotides, the CDR3 is TGCGCCAGCAGCTCAGGGGCTAGCGGGGGAGAGACCCAGTACTTC.

This chain uses TRBV24-1 with TRBJ2-2, with no clear D. CDR1 and CDR2 from the germline V gene are KGHDR and SFDVKD. V lost 3 bases and J lost 8, with 3 bases in between. This CDR3 has 11 residues. In DNA form, the CDR3 reads TGTGCCACCAGTGATAAAGGGGAGCTGTTTTTT. The encoded protein is CATSDKGELFF.

The chain combines TRBV7-2 with TRBJ1-3; D gene uncertain. The CDR3 runs 16 residues. The V end lost 3 bases, the J end lost 0 bases, and 12 bases lay between the germline ends. Per the germline V gene, CDR1 is SGHTA and CDR2 is FQGNSA. The DNA of the CDR3 is TGTGCCAGCAGCTTGTCCCCCACCGTCTCTGGAAACACCATATATTTT. This gives the protein CASSLSPTVSGNTIYF.

The gene calls are TRBV7-2 and TRBJ1-5; TRBD1 is a possible D gene (6 bases). The CDR3 is made up of 15 amino acids. Germline-derived CDR1 and CDR2 are SGHTA and FQGNSA. With 1 base removed from V and 7 bases from J, the gap between germline ends came to 14 bases. Here the CDR3 reads CASSLEAWRGQPQHF. For the CDR3, the DNA is TGTGCCAGCAGCTTAGAGGCGTGGAGGGGGCAGCCCCAGCATTTT. The full variable domain, in which reference TRBV7-2 and TRBJ1-5 provide the parts outside the CDR3, is GAGVSQSPSNKVTEKGKDVELRCDPISGHTALYWYRQSLGQGLEFLIYFQGNSAPDKSGLPSDRFSAERTGGSVSTLTIQRTQQEDSAVYLCASSLEAWRGQPQHFGDGTRLSIL.

This clonotype was counted a few times. The chain employs TRBV7-2 and TRBJ1-5; 10 positions agree with TRBD1. Germline trimming cut 6 bases from V and 0 bases from J; bases unmatched to any gene: 5. Germline loops: CDR1 SGHTA, CDR2 FQGNSA. The CDR3 totals 16 residues. Here the CDR3 DNA reads TGTGCCAGCAGTCGGACAGGGGGACTTAGCAATCAGCCCCAGCATTTT. Amino acids: CASSRTGGLSNQPQHF.

This clonotype was seen repeatedly, ten times or more. The chain has TRBV7-2 and TRBJ2-2; D not resolved. Germline-derived CDR1 and CDR2 are SGHTA and FQGNSA. This CDR3 spans 12 amino acids. Deletions cut 6 bases from V and 3 bases from J, with 5 bases between. CDR3 nucleotides: TGTGCCAGCAGTACATACACCGGGGAGCTGTTTTTT. Its translation is CASSTYTGELFF.

This clonotype was seen more than once but under ten times. The rearrangement joins TRBV20-1 to TRBJ1-5; 7 bases are a match to TRBD1. The CDR3 is made up of 13 amino acids. V was pared by 5 bases and J by 5 bases, with 6 bases of the junction left unmatched. CDR1 and CDR2 from the germline V gene are DFQATT and SNEGSKA (reference sequence). This CDR3 is CSARQGGDQPQHF. The CDR3 DNA reads as TGCAGTGCTCGACAGGGAGGGGATCAGCCCCAGCATTTT.

This clonotype was seen a few times. This rearrangement joins TRBV10-3 to TRBJ2-3, with 7 bases aligning to TRBD2. The CDR3 consists of 13 residues. Per the germline V gene, CDR1 is ENHRY and CDR2 is SYGVKD. The ends lost 6 bases at V and 4 bases at J; junction bases unmatched: 4. In nucleotides, the CDR3 is TGTGCCATCAGCCGGGGGGTCGCAGATACGCAGTATTTT. This codes for CAISRGVADTQYF.